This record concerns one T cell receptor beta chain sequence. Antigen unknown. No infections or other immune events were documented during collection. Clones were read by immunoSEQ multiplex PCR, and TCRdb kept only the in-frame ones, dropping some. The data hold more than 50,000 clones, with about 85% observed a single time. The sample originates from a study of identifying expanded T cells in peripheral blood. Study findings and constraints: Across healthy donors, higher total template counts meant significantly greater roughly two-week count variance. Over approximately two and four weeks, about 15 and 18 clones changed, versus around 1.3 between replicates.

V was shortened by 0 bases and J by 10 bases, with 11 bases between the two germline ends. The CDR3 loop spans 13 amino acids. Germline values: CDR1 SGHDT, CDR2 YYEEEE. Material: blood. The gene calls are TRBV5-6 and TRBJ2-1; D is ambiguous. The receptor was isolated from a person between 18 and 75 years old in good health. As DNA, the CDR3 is TGTGCCAGCAGCTTGGACGTTATAAGGGAGCAGTTCTTC. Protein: CASSLDVIREQFF.